Below are 15 T cell receptor beta chains sequenced from a single sample in a study of untreated major depressive disorder. Produced via immunoSEQ multiplex PCR; TCRdb's table is partial and in-frame only. This table holds just under 20,000 clones, 85% to 90% found once. The sequenced material came from CD4+ T cells from PBMCs. These receptors were obtained from a woman younger than 45 in good health.

The chain joins TRBV7-2 to TRBJ2-7; D is tentatively TRBD1 or TRBD2 (5 bases each). Trimming removed 4 bases from V and 0 bases from J, with 13 bases in between. The CDR3 is 15 amino acids. CDR1 is SGHTA and CDR2 is FQGNSA in the germline V gene. CDR3 coding DNA: TGTGCCAGCAGCTCCGGGGCTACCCTCTCCTACGAGCAGTACTTC. This translates into CASSSGATLSYEQYF.

The gene calls are TRBV5-1 and TRBJ2-1; D might be TRBD2 (6 bases). The CDR3 is 13 residues long. V lost 2 bases to trimming and J lost 5 bases, with 8 bases between them. Germline V gives CDR1 SGHRS, CDR2 YFSETQ. CDR3 DNA sequence: TGCGCCAGCAGCTTCTTAGCGGACAATGAGCAGTTCTTC. Protein: CASSFLADNEQFF.

The chain uses TRBV6-1 and TRBJ2-1; TRBD2 might be the D (6 bases). CDR3 size: 13 residues. Germline CDR1 reads MNHNS; CDR2 reads SASEGT. Deletions cut 7 bases from V and 7 bases from J, with 14 bases between. CDR3 in amino acids: CASNLGGINEQFF. For the CDR3, the DNA is TGTGCCAGCAATTTGGGGGGAATAAATGAGCAGTTCTTC.

The J gene is TRBJ2-7, the V gene TRBV5-3; D unresolved. TRBV5-3 is placed among ORFs of uncertain function. Trimming took 2 bases from V and 4 from J, leaving 4 bases between them. There are 11 residues in the CDR3. DNA of the CDR3: TGTGCCAGAAGCTTCGGGTACGAGCAGTACTTC. It translates to CARSFGYEQYF.

The chain is built from TRBV6-1 and TRBJ2-3; TRBD1 agrees at 8 bases. The CDR3 totals 15 residues. Losses at the gene ends were 6 bases for V and 0 bases for J; bases not matched to a gene: 5. Germline values: CDR1 MNHNS, CDR2 SASEGT. CDR3 in amino acids: CASSGQGRSTDTQYF. The CDR3 bases are TGTGCCAGCAGCGGACAGGGTCGGAGCACAGATACGCAGTATTTT.

This clone was picked up a small number of times. This chain links TRBV2 with TRBJ1-2, with a possible D match to TRBD1 (5 bases). Looked up from germline, CDR1 is SNHLY and CDR2 is FYNNEI. The CDR3 extends over 14 amino acids. The ends were cut back, 4 bases at V and 3 bases at J, with 12 bases in the middle. The CDR3 loop reads CASSAQGVDYGYTF. The DNA for the CDR3 is TGTGCCAGCAGTGCCCAGGGTGTTGACTATGGCTACACCTTC.

The chain has TRBV28 and TRBJ2-4; 7 bases line up with TRBD2. The CDR3 is made up of 17 amino acids. V trimming: 3 bases; J trimming: 3 bases; junction bases outside the gene matches: 11. Germline CDR1 and CDR2: MDHEN and SYDVKM. The CDR3 DNA sequence: TGTGCCAGCAGTTTTTCCAGGACTAGAATAATCAAAAACATTCAGTACTTC. It codes for CASSFSRTRIIKNIQYF. The whole variable domain, remainder taken from reference TRBV28 and TRBJ2-4, is DVKVTQSSRYLVKRTGEKVFLECVQDMDHENMFWYRQDPGLGLRLIYFSYDVKMKEKGDIPEGYSVSREKKERFSLILESASTNQTSMYLCASSFSRTRIIKNIQYFGAGTRLSVL.

The sample holds a few counts of this clone. J is TRBJ1-5 and V is TRBV6-6; 8 positions match TRBD1. The CDR3 spans 15 residues. Germline-derived CDR1 and CDR2 are MNHNY and SVGAGI (reference sequence). The V gene end was trimmed by 4 bases and the J gene end by 2 bases; junction bases not matched to a gene: 4. The CDR3 nucleotides read TGTGCCAGCAGTTCCGGACAGGGCGGCAATCAGCCCCAGCATTTT. Amino acids: CASSSGQGGNQPQHF.

J is TRBJ1-2 and V is TRBV6-5; TRBD1 agrees at 7 bases. Germline V CDR1 and CDR2: MNHEY, SVGAGI. V trimming: 5 bases; J trimming: 2 bases; junction bases outside the gene matches: 5. This CDR3 comprises 14 residues. The CDR3 nucleotides are TGTGCCAGCAGTATGAACAGGGGCAACTATGGCTACACCTTC. As protein: CASSMNRGNYGYTF.

The V call is TRBV7-3, the J call TRBJ2-1, with D possibly being TRBD2 (5 bases). There are 15 residues in the CDR3. Germline V gene data show CDR1 as SGHTA and CDR2 as FQGTGA. The V and J ends lost 1 base and 6 bases respectively, with 13 bases between them. CDR3 region: CASSLRLPPGNEQFF. Written as DNA, the CDR3 is TGTGCCAGCAGCTTAAGACTACCTCCGGGCAATGAGCAGTTCTTC.

The chain has TRBV5-8 and TRBJ2-3; D remains unclear. The CDR3 extends over 14 amino acids. Germline V gene data show CDR1 as SGHTS and CDR2 as YDEGEE. V lost 2 bases and J lost 2, with 9 bases in between. This chain's CDR3 is CASSLVGFTDTQYF. In DNA form, the CDR3 reads TGTGCCAGCAGCTTAGTTGGGTTCACAGATACGCAGTATTTT.

The table lists this clone with a few counts. The rearrangement links TRBV11-1 to TRBJ1-1; D possibly corresponds to TRBD1 (6 bases). Germline V gene data show CDR1 as SGHAT and CDR2 as FQDESV (reference sequence). V was shortened by 3 bases and J by 10 bases, with 9 bases between the two germline ends. The CDR3 length is 11 residues. The CDR3 sequence: CASSFADRAFF. For the CDR3, the DNA is TGTGCCAGCAGCTTTGCGGACAGAGCTTTCTTT.

This rearrangement joins TRBV7-2 to TRBJ2-7; D ambiguous. Germline CDR1 and CDR2: SGHTA and FQGNSA. V was clipped by 5 bases and J by 1 base, with 9 bases between them. The CDR3 is 13 residues long. The CDR3 DNA follows: TGTGCCAGCAGCGTGGATTGGTCCTACGAGCAGTACTTC. Translated: CASSVDWSYEQYF.

The count of this clone is one. This chain joins TRBV25-1 and TRBJ2-6, with a possible D match to TRBD2 (6 bases). Trimming left V 1 base short and J 4 bases short, with 8 bases between. The CDR3 spans 15 residues. Germline CDR1 and CDR2: MGHDK and SYGVNS. CDR3 amino acids: CASSESGVGANVLTF. The CDR3 DNA sequence: TGTGCCAGCAGTGAATCGGGGGTCGGGGCCAACGTCCTGACTTTC.

The chain uses TRBV27 and TRBJ2-1; 8 bases line up with TRBD1. V lost 0 bases, J lost 5 bases, and 12 bases stayed unmatched. This CDR3 has 18 amino acids. Germline V CDR1 and CDR2: MNHEY, SMNVEV (reference sequence). The CDR3 DNA sequence: TGTGCCAGCAGTTTATCGCCCCCCGACAGGGGTTTAGACAATGAGCAGTTCTTC. Translated, it gives CASSLSPPDRGLDNEQFF.